This T cell receptor beta chain emerged from a study of radiotherapy plus CTLA-4 blockade in lung cancer (dated by TCRdb to the late 2010s). As for the study more broadly: Among enrolled patients, around 20% had an objective response and roughly 30% reached disease control.

Clipping removes 0 bases from V and 9 bases from J, with 7 as the unmatched junction base count. The CDR3 spans 17 residues, from the cysteine through the phenylalanine. Only the CDR3 part of the read is kept: 51 bases, read in frame from the first base. CDR1 and CDR2 are drawn from the germline V gene: ENHRY, SYGVKD. About this clone itself: It lacks a known antigen. Base qualities were left out, and no much larger clone turns up one base away.

The study evaluated CTLA-4 blockade (ipilimumab) given together with focal radiation therapy in patients who had chemo-refractory metastatic non-small-cell lung cancer. General findings and caveats noted by the study authors: The strongest predictors of response, as reported, were early dynamic changes in blood T cell clones along with a rise in serum interferon-beta after radiation. After treatment with radiotherapy and ipilimumab, TCR clones that originated in tumors expanded in peripheral blood.

The library was obtained by the immunoSEQ multiplex PCR assay. TCRdb obtained this table from immuneACCESS and retained in-frame rearrangements with V and J assigned. These tables miss some clones; where compared with another copy, unresolved V genes account for less than half of the shortfall, and the remainder is unexplained. This sample has almost 55,000 clones in its table, and more than 65% of those were observed once. The ten largest make up 3.2% of the sample. The TCR originated in a human donor with non-small cell lung cancer who had a partial response to radiotherapy plus ipilimumab. The sequence joins TRBV10-3 to TRBJ2-1; 14 middle bases align to TRBD2. The sequences come from peripheral blood, collected from a patient treated with radiotherapy plus ipilimumab. CDR3 loop: CAISESTSGGAAGEQFF. In nucleotide form, the sequence is TGTGCCATCAGTGAGTCGACTAGCGGGGGGGCCGCGGGTGAGCAGTTCTTC.